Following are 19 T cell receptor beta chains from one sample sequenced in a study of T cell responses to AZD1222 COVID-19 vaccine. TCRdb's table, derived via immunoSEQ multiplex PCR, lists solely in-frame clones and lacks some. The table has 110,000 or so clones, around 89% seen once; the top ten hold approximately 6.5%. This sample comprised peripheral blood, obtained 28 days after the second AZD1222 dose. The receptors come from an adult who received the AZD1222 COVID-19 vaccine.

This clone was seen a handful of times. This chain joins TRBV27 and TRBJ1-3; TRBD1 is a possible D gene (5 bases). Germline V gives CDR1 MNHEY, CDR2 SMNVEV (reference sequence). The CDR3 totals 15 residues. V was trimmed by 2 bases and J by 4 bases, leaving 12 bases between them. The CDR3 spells CASSLGRAGGNTIYF. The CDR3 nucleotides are TGTGCCAGCAGTTTAGGCAGGGCGGGCGGAAACACCATATATTTT.

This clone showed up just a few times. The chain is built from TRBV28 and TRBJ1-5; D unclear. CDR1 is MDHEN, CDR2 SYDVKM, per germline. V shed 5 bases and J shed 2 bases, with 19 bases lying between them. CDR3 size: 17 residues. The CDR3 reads CASSADSWQNRNQPQHF. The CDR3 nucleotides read TGTGCCAGCAGTGCAGATTCCTGGCAGAATCGCAATCAGCCCCAGCATTTT.

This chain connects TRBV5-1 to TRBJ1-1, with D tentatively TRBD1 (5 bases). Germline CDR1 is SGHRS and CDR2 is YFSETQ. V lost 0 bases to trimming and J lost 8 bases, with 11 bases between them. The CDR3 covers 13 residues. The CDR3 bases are TGCGCCAGCAGCTTGGATTGGGGGTTAGAAGCTTTCTTT. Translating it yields CASSLDWGLEAFF.

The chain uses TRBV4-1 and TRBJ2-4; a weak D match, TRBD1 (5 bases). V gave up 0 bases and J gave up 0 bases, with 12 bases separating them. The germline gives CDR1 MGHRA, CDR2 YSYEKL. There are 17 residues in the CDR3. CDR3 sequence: CASSQEDPGLAKNIQYF. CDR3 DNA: TGCGCCAGCAGCCAAGAAGATCCAGGGCTAGCCAAAAACATTCAGTACTTC.

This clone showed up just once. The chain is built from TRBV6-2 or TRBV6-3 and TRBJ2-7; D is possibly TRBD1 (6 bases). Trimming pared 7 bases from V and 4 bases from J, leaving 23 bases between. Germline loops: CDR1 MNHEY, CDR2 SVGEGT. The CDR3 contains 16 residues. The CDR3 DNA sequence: TGTGCCAGCACCCCGATTGAGGCAACCGGACAGTACGAGCAGTACTTC. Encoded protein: CASTPIEATGQYEQYF.

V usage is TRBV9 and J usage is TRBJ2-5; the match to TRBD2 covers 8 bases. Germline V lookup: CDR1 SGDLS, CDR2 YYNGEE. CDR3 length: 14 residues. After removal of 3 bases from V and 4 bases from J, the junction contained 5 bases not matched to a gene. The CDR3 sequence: CASSGRTSIETQYF. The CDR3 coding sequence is TGTGCCAGCAGCGGGAGGACTAGCATAGAGACCCAGTACTTC.

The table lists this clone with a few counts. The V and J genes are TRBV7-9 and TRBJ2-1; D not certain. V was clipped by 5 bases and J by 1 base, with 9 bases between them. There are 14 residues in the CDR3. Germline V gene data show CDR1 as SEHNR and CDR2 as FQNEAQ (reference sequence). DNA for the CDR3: TGTGCCAGCAGCGGGGTTTTATCCTACAATGAGCAGTTCTTC. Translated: CASSGVLSYNEQFF.

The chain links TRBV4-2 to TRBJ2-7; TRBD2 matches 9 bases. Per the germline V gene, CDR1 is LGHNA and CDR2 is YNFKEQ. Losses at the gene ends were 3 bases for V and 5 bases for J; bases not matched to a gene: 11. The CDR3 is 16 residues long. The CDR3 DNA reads TGTGCCAGCAGCCAGGCCCTTACTAGCGGGCTCCACGAGCAGTACTTC. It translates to CASSQALTSGLHEQYF.

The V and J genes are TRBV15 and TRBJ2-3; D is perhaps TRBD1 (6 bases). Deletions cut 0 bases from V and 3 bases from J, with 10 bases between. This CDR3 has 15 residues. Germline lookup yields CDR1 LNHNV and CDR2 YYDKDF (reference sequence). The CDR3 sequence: CATSREGAKTDTQYF. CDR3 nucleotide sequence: TGTGCCACCAGCAGAGAGGGGGCTAAAACAGATACGCAGTATTTT.

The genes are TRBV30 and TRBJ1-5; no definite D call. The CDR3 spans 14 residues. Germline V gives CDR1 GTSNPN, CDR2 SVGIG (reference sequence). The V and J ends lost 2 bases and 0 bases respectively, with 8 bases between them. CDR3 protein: CAWSHSYSNQPQHF. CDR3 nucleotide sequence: TGTGCCTGGAGTCACAGCTATAGCAATCAGCCCCAGCATTTT.

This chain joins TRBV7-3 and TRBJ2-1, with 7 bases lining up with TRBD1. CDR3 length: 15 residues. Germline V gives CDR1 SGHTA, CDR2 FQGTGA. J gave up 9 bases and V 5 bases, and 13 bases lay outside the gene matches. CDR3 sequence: CASSTPGGPRPEQFF. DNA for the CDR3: TGTGCCAGCAGCACCCCAGGGGGACCCCGGCCTGAGCAGTTCTTC.

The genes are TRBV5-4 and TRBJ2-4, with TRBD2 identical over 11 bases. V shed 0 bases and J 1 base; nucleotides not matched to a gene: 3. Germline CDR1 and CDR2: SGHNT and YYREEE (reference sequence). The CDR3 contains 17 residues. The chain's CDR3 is CASSLGIAGGAKNIQYF. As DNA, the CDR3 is TGTGCCAGCAGCTTGGGGATAGCGGGGGGGGCCAAAAACATTCAGTACTTC.

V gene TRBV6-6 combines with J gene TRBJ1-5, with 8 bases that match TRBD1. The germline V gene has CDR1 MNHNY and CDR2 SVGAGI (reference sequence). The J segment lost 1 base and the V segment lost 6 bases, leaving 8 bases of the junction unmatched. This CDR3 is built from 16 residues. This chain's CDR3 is CASSGQGTASNQPQHF. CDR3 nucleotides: TGTGCCAGCAGCGGACAGGGCACAGCGAGCAATCAGCCCCAGCATTTT.

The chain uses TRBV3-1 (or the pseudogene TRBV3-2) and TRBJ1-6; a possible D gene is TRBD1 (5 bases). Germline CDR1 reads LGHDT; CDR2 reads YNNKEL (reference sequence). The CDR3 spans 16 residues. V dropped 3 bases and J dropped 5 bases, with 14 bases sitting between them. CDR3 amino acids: CASSQRRGIHNSPLHF. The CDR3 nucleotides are TGTGCCAGCAGCCAGCGGAGGGGAATTCATAATTCACCCCTCCACTTT.

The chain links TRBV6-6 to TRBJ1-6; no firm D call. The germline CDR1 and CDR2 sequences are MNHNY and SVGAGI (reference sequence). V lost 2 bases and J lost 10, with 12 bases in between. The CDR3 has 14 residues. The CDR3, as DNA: TGTGCCAGCAGTTACCGGAGTACAGAATCACCCCTCCACTTT. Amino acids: CASSYRSTESPLHF.

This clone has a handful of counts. The CDR3 DNA reads as TGTGCCAGCAGTGAAGCCCCCCGGGAAGGAGGCTACACCTTC. Its translation: CASSEAPREGGYTF. The chain links TRBV2 to TRBJ1-2; D uncertain. Germline-derived CDR1 and CDR2 are SNHLY and FYNNEI. The CDR3 extends over 14 amino acids. The V and J ends lost 0 bases and 8 bases respectively, with 13 bases between them. Drawing the rest from reference TRBV2 and TRBJ1-2, the complete variable domain is EPEVTQTPSHQVTQMGQEVILRCVPISNHLYFYWYRQILGQKVEFLVSFYNNEISEKSEIFDDQFSVERPDGSNFTLKIRSTKLEDSAMYFCASSEAPREGGYTFGSGTRLTVV.

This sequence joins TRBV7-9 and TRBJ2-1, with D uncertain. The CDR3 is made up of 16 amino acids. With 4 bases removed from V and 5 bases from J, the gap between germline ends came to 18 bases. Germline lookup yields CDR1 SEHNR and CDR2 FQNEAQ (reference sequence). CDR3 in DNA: TGTGCCAGCAGCTCCCTACCGGAGAGGTTTAACAATGAGCAGTTCTTC. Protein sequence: CASSSLPERFNNEQFF.

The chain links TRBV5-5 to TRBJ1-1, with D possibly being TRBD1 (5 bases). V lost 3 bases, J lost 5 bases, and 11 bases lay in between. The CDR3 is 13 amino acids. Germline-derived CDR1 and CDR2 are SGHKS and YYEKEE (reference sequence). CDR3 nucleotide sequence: TGTGCCAGCAGCTGGGACCCTCCAACTGAAGCTTTCTTT. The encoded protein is CASSWDPPTEAFF.

The CDR3 is CASSPGWETSSYGYTF. In nucleotides, the CDR3 is TGTGCCAGCAGTCCCGGATGGGAGACCTCTAGCTATGGCTACACCTTC. The chain carries TRBV28 and TRBJ1-2; D remains ambiguous. The CDR3 has 16 residues. CDR1 is MDHEN, CDR2 SYDVKM, per germline. Trimming cost V 5 bases and J 4 bases, with 20 bases left between them.